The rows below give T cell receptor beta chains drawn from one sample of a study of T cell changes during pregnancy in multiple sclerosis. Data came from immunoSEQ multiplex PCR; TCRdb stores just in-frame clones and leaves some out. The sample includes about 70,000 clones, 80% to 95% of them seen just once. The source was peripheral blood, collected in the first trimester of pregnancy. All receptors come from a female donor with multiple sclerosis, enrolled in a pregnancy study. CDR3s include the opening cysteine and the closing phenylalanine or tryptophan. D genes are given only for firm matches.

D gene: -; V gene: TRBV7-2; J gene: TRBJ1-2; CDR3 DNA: TGTGCCAGCAGCCATACAGGCGGCTACACCTTC; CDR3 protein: CASSHTGGYTF
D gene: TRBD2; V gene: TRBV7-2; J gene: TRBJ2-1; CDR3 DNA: TGTGCCAGCAGCAGTAATAGCGGGGCTACAAAGAATGAGCAGTTCTTC; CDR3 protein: CASSSNSGATKNEQFF
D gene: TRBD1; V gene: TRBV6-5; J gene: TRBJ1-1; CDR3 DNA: TGTGCCAGCAGTTATACCGGGACAGGGGTATTAGCTGAAGCTTTCTTT; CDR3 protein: CASSYTGTGVLAEAFF
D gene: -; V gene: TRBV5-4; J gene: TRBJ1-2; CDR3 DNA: TGTGCCAGCAGCTTTGGGCAGTCTAACTATGGCTACACCTTC; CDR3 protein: CASSFGQSNYGYTF
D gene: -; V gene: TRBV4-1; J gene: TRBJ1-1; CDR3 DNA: TGCGCCAGCAGCCAAGATCCTGGGAGGGTGAGAGAAGCTTTCTTT; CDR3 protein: CASSQDPGRVREAFF
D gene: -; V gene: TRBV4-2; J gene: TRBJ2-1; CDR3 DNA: TGTGCCAGCAGCCTCCCTAGGAGCGAGCAGTTCTTC; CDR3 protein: CASSLPRSEQFF
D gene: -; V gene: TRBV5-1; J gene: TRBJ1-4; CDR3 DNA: TGCGCCAGCAGCTTCGGGGACTACAATGAAAAACTGTTTTTT; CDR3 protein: CASSFGDYNEKLFF
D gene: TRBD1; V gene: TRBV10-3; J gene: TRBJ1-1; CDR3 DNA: TGTGCCATCAGTGCCCGGACAGGGAACACTGAAGCTTTCTTT; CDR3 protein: CAISARTGNTEAFF
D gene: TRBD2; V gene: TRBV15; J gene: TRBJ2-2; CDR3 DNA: TGTGCCACCAGCAACCGAGTAGCGGGGGGGGGCGCAGCCGGGGAGCTGTTTTTT; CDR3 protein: CATSNRVAGGGAAGELFF
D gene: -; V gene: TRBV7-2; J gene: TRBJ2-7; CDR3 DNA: TGTGCCAGCAGCTACCGGGGCTCCTACGAGCAGTACTTC; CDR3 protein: CASSYRGSYEQYF